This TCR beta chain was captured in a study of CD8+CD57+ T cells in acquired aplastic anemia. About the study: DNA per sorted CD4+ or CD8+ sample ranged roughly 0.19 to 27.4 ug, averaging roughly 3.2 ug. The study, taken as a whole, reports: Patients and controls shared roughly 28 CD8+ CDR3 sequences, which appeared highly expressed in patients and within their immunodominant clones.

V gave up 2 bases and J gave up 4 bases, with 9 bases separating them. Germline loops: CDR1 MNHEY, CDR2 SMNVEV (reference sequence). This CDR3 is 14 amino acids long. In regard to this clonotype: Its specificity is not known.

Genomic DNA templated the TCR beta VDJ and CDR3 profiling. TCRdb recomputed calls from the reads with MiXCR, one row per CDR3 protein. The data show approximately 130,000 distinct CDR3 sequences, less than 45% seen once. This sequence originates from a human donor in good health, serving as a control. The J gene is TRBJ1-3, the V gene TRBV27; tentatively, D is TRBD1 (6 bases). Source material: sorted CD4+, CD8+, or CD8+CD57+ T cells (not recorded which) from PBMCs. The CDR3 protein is CASSLGGPGNTIYF. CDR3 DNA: TGTGCCAGCAGTTTAGGGGGGCCGGGAAACACCATATATTTT.